This T cell receptor (beta chain) was sequenced for a study of T cell responses to AZD1222 COVID-19 vaccine. Germline lookup yields CDR1 SGHAT and CDR2 FQNNGV. Trimming removed 11 bases from V and 2 bases from J, with 12 bases in between. CDR3 length: 12 amino acids. Sequenced by immunoSEQ multiplex PCR; TCRdb stores in-frame clones only, minus some. The sample lists about 110,000 clones, 81% seen once, with less than 5% in the top ten. Broader study findings: Reports indicate that nearly half of spike-specific TCRs are directed at unmutated variant regions. White British ancestry dominated among donors, who included more females, and clonal diversity was possibly underestimated.

As regards this clone: Its antigen is not known.

The TCR originated in an adult in good health. The specimen was peripheral blood, collected on day 0 of AZD1222 vaccination. The chain carries TRBV11-2 and TRBJ1-2, with a tentative D call TRBD1 (5 bases). CDR3 amino acids: CALFDRNYGYTF. The CDR3 DNA sequence: TGTGCCCTCTTCGACAGAAACTATGGCTACACCTTC.